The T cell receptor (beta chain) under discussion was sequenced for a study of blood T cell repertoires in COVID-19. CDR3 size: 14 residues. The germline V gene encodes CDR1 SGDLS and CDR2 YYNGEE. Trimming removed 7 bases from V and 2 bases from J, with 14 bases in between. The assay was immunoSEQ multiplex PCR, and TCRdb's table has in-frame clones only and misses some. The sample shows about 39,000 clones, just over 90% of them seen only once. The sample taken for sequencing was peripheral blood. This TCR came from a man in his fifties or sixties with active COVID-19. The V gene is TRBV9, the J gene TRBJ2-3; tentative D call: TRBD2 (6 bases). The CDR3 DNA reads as TGTGCCAGCCCCGGAGGGCCCCCCACAGATACGCAGTATTTT. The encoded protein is CASPGGPPTDTQYF.